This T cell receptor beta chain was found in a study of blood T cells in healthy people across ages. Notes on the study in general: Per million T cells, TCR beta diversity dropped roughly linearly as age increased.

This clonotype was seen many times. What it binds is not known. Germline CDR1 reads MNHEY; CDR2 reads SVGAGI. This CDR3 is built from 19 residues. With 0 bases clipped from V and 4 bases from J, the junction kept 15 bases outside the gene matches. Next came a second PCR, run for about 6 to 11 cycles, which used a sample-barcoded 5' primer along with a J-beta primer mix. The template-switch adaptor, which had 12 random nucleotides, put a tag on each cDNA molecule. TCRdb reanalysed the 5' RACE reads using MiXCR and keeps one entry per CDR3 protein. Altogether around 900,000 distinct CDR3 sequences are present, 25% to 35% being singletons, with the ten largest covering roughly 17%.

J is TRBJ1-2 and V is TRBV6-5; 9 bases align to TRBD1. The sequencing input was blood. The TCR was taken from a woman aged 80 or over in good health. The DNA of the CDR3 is TGTGCCAGCAGTTACTCGTCCCGGGTGAGGGACAGGGCCGGCTATGGCTACACCTTC. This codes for CASSYSSRVRDRAGYGYTF.